Listed here are 3 T cell receptor beta chains from one sample, sequenced in a study of cytomegalovirus exposure and HLA in healthy donors. Primers: 60 Vbeta forward and 13 Jbeta reverse. Using immunoSEQ multiplex PCR, the repertoire was profiled, and TCRdb retains in-frame clones only, with some absent. The table has 150,000 to 200,000 clones, over 75% seen once. The material sequenced was PBMCs. These receptors all come from a man between 45 and 60 years old in good health and CMV-seropositive.

The gene calls are TRBV18 and TRBJ1-1; 7 positions match TRBD1. The CDR3 is made up of 16 amino acids. The trim removed 4 bases at V and 1 base at J, leaving 9 bases unmatched. Per the germline V gene, CDR1 is KGHSH and CDR2 is LQKENI. This CDR3 is CASSQGAPRRNTEAFF. The CDR3 DNA reads as TGTGCCAGCTCACAGGGGGCCCCGAGACGGAACACTGAAGCTTTCTTT.

The genes are TRBV10-3 and TRBJ1-5; tentatively, D is TRBD1 (5 bases). The V gene lost 8 bases and the J gene lost 1 base, with 18 bases spanning the gap. Per the germline V gene, CDR1 is ENHRY and CDR2 is SYGVKD. The CDR3 consists of 16 residues. CDR3 amino acids: CAIAREQGGSNQPQHF. CDR3 DNA: TGTGCCATCGCCCGAGAGCAGGGAGGGAGCAATCAGCCCCAGCATTTT.

This clone was counted between two and nine times. The rearrangement joins TRBV5-4 to TRBJ1-2; D possibly corresponds to TRBD1 (6 bases). CDR3 length: 14 amino acids. Germline V gene data show CDR1 as SGHNT and CDR2 as YYREEE (reference sequence). V was shortened by 4 bases and J by 2 bases, with 12 bases between the two germline ends. The CDR3, as DNA: TGTGCCAGCAGCAACTTCGGACAGAACTATGGCTACACCTTC. This encodes CASSNFGQNYGYTF.